The next 23 T cell receptor beta chains were all read from a single sample in a study of T cell responses to AZD1222 COVID-19 vaccine. The method was immunoSEQ multiplex PCR; TCRdb's version includes in-frame clones alone and lacks a portion of them. The sample has around 110,000 clones, 88% seen once. The material sequenced was peripheral blood, taken on day 0 of AZD1222 vaccination. The source is an adult in good health.

The chain employs TRBV18 and TRBJ2-7; D not certain. Trimming pared 3 bases from V and 6 bases from J, leaving 15 bases between. The CDR3 sequence is 14 residues long. Germline CDR1 and CDR2: KGHSH and LQKENI. The CDR3 region has the DNA TGTGCCAGCTCACCCAGAAAGGATCCTTCCGAGCAGTACTTC. Protein: CASSPRKDPSEQYF.

The rearrangement uses TRBV6-2 or TRBV6-3 and TRBJ2-7, with D perhaps matching TRBD1 or TRBD2 (5 bases each). Per germline, CDR1 MNHEY and CDR2 SVGEGT. Trimming removed 4 bases from V and 6 bases from J, with 16 bases in between. This CDR3 is built from 14 residues. CDR3 amino acids: CASSLSGSTGEQYF. The CDR3 nucleotides are TGTGCCAGCAGTTTAAGCGGAAGCACAGGCGAGCAGTACTTC.

The CDR3 spells CASSQTRGLSYEQYF. CDR3 sequence (DNA): TGTGCCAGCAGCCAAACGCGGGGCCTCTCCTACGAGCAGTACTTC. The V gene is TRBV14, the J gene TRBJ2-7; D perhaps matches TRBD2 (6 bases). Germline CDR1 is SGHDN and CDR2 is FVKESK. The CDR3 loop spans 15 amino acids. V was clipped by 2 bases and J by 0 bases, with 11 bases between them.

The chain links TRBV18 to TRBJ2-5, with D perhaps assigned TRBD1 or TRBD2 (6 bases each). The V end lost 4 bases, the J end lost 1 base, and 10 bases lay between the germline ends. Germline CDR1 is KGHSH and CDR2 is LQKENI. This CDR3 spans 14 amino acids. The CDR3 loop is CASSQGGSQETQYF. CDR3 DNA: TGTGCCAGCTCACAAGGGGGGTCCCAAGAGACCCAGTACTTC.

The rearrangement links TRBV5-8 to TRBJ2-7; 8 nucleotides line up with TRBD1. V was clipped by 3 bases and J by 2 bases; unmatched bases: 13. The CDR3 is made up of 17 amino acids. Germline loops: CDR1 SGHTS, CDR2 YDEGEE. CDR3 protein: CASSSMTGDGPPYEQYF. CDR3 DNA sequence: TGTGCCAGCAGCTCAATGACAGGGGACGGCCCCCCCTACGAGCAGTACTTC.

The V call is TRBV7-6, the J call TRBJ1-1; TRBD1 aligns across 7 bases. Germline V gene lookup returns CDR1 SGHVS and CDR2 FNYEAQ. The length of the CDR3 is 14 residues. J was trimmed by 3 bases and V by 4 bases; bases with no gene match: 5. Here the CDR3 DNA reads TGTGCCAGCAGCTCCCCCGACAGGGACACTGAAGCTTTCTTT. As protein: CASSSPDRDTEAFF.

The chain has TRBV6-2 or TRBV6-3 and TRBJ1-2, with TRBD1 matching over 8 bases. This CDR3 spans 14 amino acids. Germline V gene sequence: CDR1 MNHEY, CDR2 SVGEGT. After removal of 4 bases from V and 4 bases from J, the junction contained 5 bases not matched to a gene. The CDR3 protein is CASSLDRDLYGYTF. CDR3 DNA: TGTGCCAGCAGTTTGGACAGGGACCTCTATGGCTACACCTTC.

V is TRBV27 and J is TRBJ2-1; D unclear. The CDR3 has 16 residues. Germline CDR1 MNHEY, CDR2 SMNVEV (reference sequence). V gave up 5 bases and J gave up 8 bases, with 22 bases separating them. The CDR3 bases are TGTGCCAGCAGTAGTATCTGGAGAGAGTTAATCGATGAGCAGTTCTTC. It is translated as CASSSIWRELIDEQFF.

This chain connects TRBV11-3 to TRBJ1-1; D not resolved. Germline V gives CDR1 SGHNT, CDR2 YENEEA. This CDR3 comprises 12 residues. The V end was cut by 5 bases, the J end by 2 bases, with 6 bases between. The CDR3 spells CASSQSNTEAFF. CDR3 nucleotide sequence: TGTGCCAGCAGCCAGAGCAACACTGAAGCTTTCTTT.

J is TRBJ1-4 and V is TRBV5-4, with 7 bases that match TRBD1. V gave up 0 bases and J gave up 2 bases; unmatched junction bases: 4. The germline gives CDR1 SGHNT, CDR2 YYREEE (reference sequence). This CDR3 is built from 16 residues. CDR3 sequence (DNA): TGTGCCAGCAGCTTGGGCGGGGGACAGACTAATGAAAAACTGTTTTTT. It codes for CASSLGGGQTNEKLFF.

This clone was picked up one time. The chain employs TRBV7-9 and TRBJ2-7; 10 nucleotides line up with TRBD2. Germline V gene sequence: CDR1 SEHNR, CDR2 FQNEAQ (reference sequence). The CDR3 length is 14 residues. Trimming took 5 bases from V and 4 from J; bases not matched to a gene: 5. CDR3: CASSTGLAKYEQYF. The CDR3 nucleotides read TGTGCCAGCAGCACGGGACTAGCGAAGTACGAGCAGTACTTC.

The V call is TRBV19, the J call TRBJ2-1; TRBD2 matches at 9 bases. From germline, CDR1 is LNHDA and CDR2 SQIVND (reference sequence). Trimming removed 3 bases from V and 0 bases from J; junction bases left unmatched: 3. The CDR3 spans 16 residues. The DNA for the CDR3 is TGTGCCAGTAGTATTAGCGGGGGAAGCTCCTACAATGAGCAGTTCTTC. Translated, it gives CASSISGGSSYNEQFF.

CDR3 DNA: TGTGCCAGCAGCTTTGCTAGCGGGGCCTACGAGCAGTACTTC. Its translation is CASSFASGAYEQYF. V usage is TRBV7-2 and J usage is TRBJ2-7; TRBD2 matches at 9 bases. The junction had 2 bases not matched to a gene; V was cut back by 3 bases and J by 2 bases. There are 14 residues in the CDR3. Germline CDR1 reads SGHTA; CDR2 reads FQGNSA.

The chain recombines TRBV12-3 or TRBV12-4 with TRBJ1-2; D remains ambiguous. V lost 6 bases and J lost 4, with 12 bases in between. CDR3 length: 13 residues. CDR3 DNA sequence: TGTGCCAGCAGCCCAAGCTTGGGCTATGGCTACACCTTC. It specifies CASSPSLGYGYTF.

This clone was observed a few times. The rearrangement joins TRBV5-4 to TRBJ1-2, with no clear D. The CDR3 covers 11 residues. Germline V lookup: CDR1 SGHNT, CDR2 YYREEE (reference sequence). Trimming removed 6 bases from V and 4 bases from J, with 7 bases in between. In nucleotides, the CDR3 is TGTGCCAGCACCCTAGGCTATGGCTACACCTTC. Translating it yields CASTLGYGYTF. The whole variable domain, remainder taken from reference TRBV5-4 and TRBJ1-2, is ETGVTQSPTHLIKTRGQQVTLRCSSQSGHNTVSWYQQALGQGPQFIFQYYREEENGRGNFPPRFSGLQFPNYSSELNVNALELDDSALYLCASTLGYGYTFGSGTRLTVV.

The J gene is TRBJ1-2, the V gene TRBV7-9; D not certain. Germline CDR1 reads SEHNR; CDR2 reads FQNEAQ (reference sequence). CDR3 size: 14 residues. Trimming pared 0 bases from V and 0 bases from J, leaving 5 bases between. The CDR3 bases are TGTGCCAGCAGCTTAGCAGGGTCTAACTATGGCTACACCTTC. Translated, it gives CASSLAGSNYGYTF.

The count of this clone is one. The chain joins TRBV27 to TRBJ2-1; no reliable D call. Trimming shortened V by 7 bases and J by 4 bases, and 2 bases separated the two germline ends. The CDR3 loop spans 10 amino acids. Germline V lookup: CDR1 MNHEY, CDR2 SMNVEV (reference sequence). CDR3 sequence (DNA): TGTGCCAGCAATTACAATGAGCAGTTCTTC. Protein product: CASNYNEQFF.

The chain joins TRBV15 to TRBJ1-6; D is unclear. Trimming stripped 5 bases from V and 6 bases from J, with 14 bases between. Looked up from germline, CDR1 is LNHNV and CDR2 is YYDKDF (reference sequence). This CDR3 has 15 amino acids. In nucleotides, the CDR3 is TGTGCCACCAGCTCCACCGGGTACTTTAATTCACCCCTCCACTTT. As protein: CATSSTGYFNSPLHF. Combining the CDR3 with reference TRBV15 and TRBJ1-6 gives the whole variable domain DAMVIQNPRYQVTQFGKPVTLSCSQTLNHNVMYWYQQKSSQAPKLLFHYYDKDFNNEADTPDNFQSRRPNTSFCFLDIRSPGLGDTAMYLCATSSTGYFNSPLHFGNGTRLTVT.

The count of this clone is one. The J gene is TRBJ2-5, the V gene TRBV3-1 (or the pseudogene TRBV3-2), with 9 bases fitting TRBD1. J was trimmed by 1 base and V by 4 bases; bases with no gene match: 4. The CDR3 loop spans 15 amino acids. Germline values: CDR1 LGHDT, CDR2 YNNKEL (reference sequence). The CDR3 DNA is TGTGCCAGCAGCCTCTGGACAGGGGCCCAAGAGACCCAGTACTTC. This gives the protein CASSLWTGAQETQYF.

The gene calls are TRBV19 and TRBJ2-7, with a possible D match to TRBD2 (6 bases). The CDR3 is 15 amino acids. V shed 3 bases and J shed 0 bases, with 12 bases lying between them. The germline CDR1 and CDR2 sequences are LNHDA and SQIVND (reference sequence). CDR3 DNA sequence: TGTGCCAGTAGTATCGGGGGTGATCTCTCCTACGAGCAGTACTTC. Amino acids: CASSIGGDLSYEQYF. Full variable domain (outside the CDR3, taken from reference TRBV19 and TRBJ2-7): DGGITQSPKYLFRKEGQNVTLSCEQNLNHDAMYWYRQDPGQGLRLIYYSQIVNDFQKGDIAEGYSVSREKKESFPLTVTSAQKNPTAFYLCASSIGGDLSYEQYFGPGTRLTVT.

Worth noting for this clone: Other DNA variants within this sample encode the same CDR3. The chain uses TRBV28 and TRBJ1-2, with no clear D. This CDR3 is 11 amino acids long. V shed 6 bases and J shed 4 bases, with 6 bases lying between them. CDR1 is MDHEN and CDR2 is SYDVKM in the germline V gene. The CDR3 loop is CASSRRYGYTF. CDR3 coding DNA: TGTGCCAGCAGCCGGCGCTATGGCTACACCTTC.

The V and J genes are TRBV2 and TRBJ2-7, with D uncertain. CDR1 is SNHLY and CDR2 is FYNNEI in the germline V gene. The germline V and J ends were trimmed by 4 bases and 4 bases, with 14 bases remaining between them. CDR3 length: 14 residues. CDR3 region: CASSANSQAYEQYF. The DNA for the CDR3 is TGTGCCAGCAGTGCCAACAGCCAAGCTTACGAGCAGTACTTC.

In its sample, this clone was seen once. The genes are TRBV12-3 or TRBV12-4 and TRBJ2-1; D not certain. This CDR3 is built from 11 residues. V was pared by 8 bases and J by 10 bases, with 12 bases between. DNA of the CDR3: TGTGCCAGCCGCGACTTTGGAGAGCAGTTCTTC. It codes for CASRDFGEQFF.